One sample yielded the 14 T cell receptor beta chains listed below, sequenced in a study of T cell responses to AZD1222 COVID-19 vaccine. The protocol was immunoSEQ multiplex PCR, while the TCRdb copy is restricted to in-frame clones and leaves out a portion. This table holds approximately 99,000 clones, more than 70% found once. The specimen comprised peripheral blood, sampled on day 0 of MenACWY control vaccination. These TCRs come from an adult in good health.

The rearrangement links TRBV19 to TRBJ1-5; 7 bases agree with TRBD1. Germline CDR1 is LNHDA and CDR2 is SQIVND (reference sequence). The junction had 2 bases not matched to a gene; V was cut back by 1 base and J by 2 bases. CDR3 size: 15 residues. The CDR3 loop is CASSIGQGGNQPQHF. CDR3 sequence (DNA): TGTGCCAGTAGTATAGGACAGGGTGGCAATCAGCCCCAGCATTTT.

The rearrangement links TRBV4-2 to TRBJ1-2; no reliable D call. CDR1 LGHNA and CDR2 YNFKEQ come from the germline V gene. Trimming left V 0 bases short and J 5 bases short, with 13 bases between. The CDR3 runs to 15 residues. The CDR3 DNA reads as TGTGCCAGCAGCCAAGAGGCGGACCGACCTTATGGCTACACCTTC. Protein: CASSQEADRPYGYTF.

V and J are TRBV24-1 and TRBJ1-1, with D unclear. This CDR3 has 15 residues. In germline, CDR1 is KGHDR, CDR2 SFDVKD. V lost 5 bases, J lost 3 bases, and 15 bases lay in between. This chain's CDR3 is CATSVGGAKDTEAFF. Written as DNA, the CDR3 is TGTGCCACCAGTGTAGGCGGCGCTAAGGACACTGAAGCTTTCTTT.

This clone turned up a few times. The chain recombines TRBV5-1 with TRBJ1-6; unclear D gene. This CDR3 has 13 residues. CDR1 and CDR2 from the germline V gene are SGHRS and YFSETQ. Trimming shortened V by 0 bases and J by 8 bases, and 6 bases separated the two germline ends. CDR3 region: CASSLDADSPLHF. The DNA of the CDR3 is TGCGCCAGCAGCTTGGATGCGGATTCACCCCTCCACTTT.

J is TRBJ1-2 and V is TRBV5-1, with TRBD1 matching 10 bases. After removal of 4 bases from V and 1 base from J, the junction contained 7 bases not matched to a gene. The length of the CDR3 is 16 residues. Germline-derived CDR1 and CDR2 are SGHRS and YFSETQ. The CDR3 is CASSGPGTGVNYGYTF. The DNA of the CDR3 is TGCGCCAGCAGCGGTCCCGGGACAGGGGTTAACTATGGCTACACCTTC.

The chain joins TRBV9 to TRBJ1-1, with a possible D match to TRBD1 (5 bases). V was shortened by 4 bases and J by 1 base, with 11 bases between the two germline ends. The germline gives CDR1 SGDLS, CDR2 YYNGEE. The CDR3 contains 14 residues. Here the CDR3 DNA reads TGTGCCAGCAGCCCGTCGGGGGGGAACACTGAAGCTTTCTTT. Amino acid sequence: CASSPSGGNTEAFF.

V is TRBV4-3 and J is TRBJ2-2; 7 bases line up with TRBD1. The CDR3 is 15 residues long. J lost 5 bases, V lost 4 bases, and 7 bases had no gene match. The germline V gene has CDR1 LGHNA and CDR2 YSLEER. This chain's CDR3 is CASSRSGTETGELFF. The CDR3 DNA reads as TGCGCCAGCAGCCGATCCGGGACAGAAACCGGGGAGCTGTTTTTT.

V is TRBV28 and J is TRBJ1-1; no reliable D call. The CDR3 runs to 13 residues. Deletions cut 1 base from V and 11 bases from J, with 14 bases between. In germline, CDR1 is MDHEN, CDR2 SYDVKM. CDR3 in amino acids: CASSLSQHRQAFF. The CDR3 DNA sequence: TGTGCCAGCAGTTTATCTCAACACCGTCAGGCTTTCTTT. Looking up the rest from reference TRBV28 and TRBJ1-1 gives the full variable domain: DVKVTQSSRYLVKRTGEKVFLECVQDMDHENMFWYRQDPGLGLRLIYFSYDVKMKEKGDIPEGYSVSREKKERFSLILESASTNQTSMYLCASSLSQHRQAFFGQGTRLTVV.

The rearrangement joins TRBV27 to TRBJ1-2; D unresolved. The CDR3 covers 15 residues. Trimming removed 0 bases from V and 5 bases from J, with 13 bases in between. Germline V gene data show CDR1 as MNHEY and CDR2 as SMNVEV (reference sequence). The CDR3 region has the DNA TGTGCCAGCAGTTTATCCACGGCGGCAGCATATGGCTACACCTTC. Translated: CASSLSTAAAYGYTF.

Only a few counts were recorded for this clone. The V and J genes are TRBV5-4 and TRBJ1-2; D is ambiguous. Trimming took 0 bases from V and 2 from J, leaving 8 bases between them. The CDR3 covers 14 residues. CDR1 and CDR2 (germline): SGHNT, YYREEE (reference sequence). CDR3 DNA sequence: TGTGCCAGCAGCTTGGTAGATTTCAACTATGGCTACACCTTC. Translated: CASSLVDFNYGYTF.

This chain links TRBV9 with TRBJ2-1; TRBD1 matches at 8 bases. Germline CDR1 reads SGDLS; CDR2 reads YYNGEE. This CDR3 region has 12 residues. J lost 7 bases, V lost 3 bases, and 0 bases had no gene match. The CDR3 coding sequence is TGTGCCAGCAGCGGGACAGGGAATGAGCAGTTCTTC. Translating it yields CASSGTGNEQFF.

This clone was seen only once. The rearrangement uses TRBV6-5 and TRBJ1-3; D is unclear. The CDR3 loop spans 10 amino acids. Germline CDR1 MNHEY, CDR2 SVGAGI. Trimming cost V 7 bases and J 8 bases, with 6 bases left between them. In nucleotides, the CDR3 is TGTGCCAGCAACGAGTACACCATATATTTT. Its translation: CASNEYTIYF.

The rearrangement links TRBV6-4 to TRBJ2-1, with D maybe TRBD1 (6 bases). With 2 bases removed from V and 5 bases from J, the gap between germline ends came to 7 bases. CDR3 length equals 13 residues. Germline CDR1 MRHNA, CDR2 SNTAGT. The CDR3 reads CASSDRDNNEQFF. DNA of the CDR3: TGTGCCAGCAGTGACCGGGACAACAATGAGCAGTTCTTC.

The chain uses TRBV28 and TRBJ2-6; no clear D. CDR3 size: 15 residues. The ends were cut back, 2 bases at V and 0 bases at J, with 5 bases in the middle. Germline CDR1 and CDR2: MDHEN and SYDVKM. The CDR3 sequence: CASSLAISGANVLTF. In nucleotides, the CDR3 is TGTGCCAGCAGTTTAGCGATCTCTGGGGCCAACGTCCTGACTTTC. The full variable domain, with the rest looked up from reference TRBV28 and TRBJ2-6, is DVKVTQSSRYLVKRTGEKVFLECVQDMDHENMFWYRQDPGLGLRLIYFSYDVKMKEKGDIPEGYSVSREKKERFSLILESASTNQTSMYLCASSLAISGANVLTFGAGSRLTVL.